These 29 T cell receptor beta chains share one sample of origin, sequenced in a study of human T cells and chemical hapten exposure. Described time point: pre-sensitization, week 0. Treatment indicated: therapeutic diphenylcyclopropenone sensitization with weekly scalp DPC. TCRdb ran MiXCR on the RACE reads and lists one entry per CDR3 protein. The top ten clones hold approximately 2.8% of a sample with about 380,000 distinct CDR3 sequences, more than 4.5% of them seen once. This specimen consisted of whole blood, obtained in connection with sensitization to the hapten diphenylcyclopropenone (DPC). The source is a woman between 50 and 59 years old with alopecia areata. Some clones in this sample may be carry-over from other donors' samples.

The chain combines TRBV12-3 or TRBV12-4 with TRBJ1-1; possible D gene TRBD1, 6 bases. The length of the CDR3 is 14 residues. Deletions cut 6 bases from V and 3 bases from J, with 14 bases between. Written as DNA, the CDR3 is TGTGCCAGCAGGTTCCGGGACACTTACACTGAAGCTTTCTTT. Translating gives CASRFRDTYTEAFF.

There are many counts of this clonotype. The chain uses TRBV27 and TRBJ1-6, with D perhaps matching TRBD1 (5 bases). The length of the CDR3 is 13 residues. CDR1 MNHEY and CDR2 SMNVEV come from the germline V gene (reference sequence). V was cut by 7 bases and J by 9 bases, with 13 bases left in between. The CDR3 DNA sequence: TGTGCCAGCACCGGGGGACTTTCTTCACCCCTCCACTTT. It codes for CASTGGLSSPLHF.

This clonotype was counted between two and nine times. The chain recombines TRBV4-2 with TRBJ2-1; no clear D gene. V was cut by 0 bases and J by 2 bases, with 8 bases left in between. The CDR3 has 15 residues. Germline CDR1 is LGHNA and CDR2 is YNFKEQ. CDR3 nucleotide sequence: TGTGCCAGCAGCCAAGAGACCGGCCCCTACAATGAGCAGTTCTTC. Protein product: CASSQETGPYNEQFF.

This clonotype has ten or more counts. The chain links TRBV6-6 to TRBJ2-7, with 7 nucleotides matching TRBD1. The CDR3 has 15 residues. The germline V gene has CDR1 MNHNY and CDR2 SVGAGI (reference sequence). Trimming removed 6 bases from V and 2 bases from J; junction bases left unmatched: 10. The chain's CDR3 is CASSRNRDRTYEQYF. Written as DNA, the CDR3 is TGTGCCAGCAGCCGAAACCGGGACAGAACCTACGAGCAGTACTTC.

This clonotype showed up many times. The chain links TRBV3-1 to TRBJ1-3; 8 bases are shared with TRBD1. The CDR3 is 16 residues long. The J segment lost 0 bases and the V segment lost 4 bases, leaving 5 bases of the junction unmatched. CDR1 is LGHDT and CDR2 is YNNKEL in the germline V gene (reference sequence). CDR3 DNA: TGTGCCAGCAGCCGGCGACAGGGGACCTCTGGAAACACCATATATTTT. As protein: CASSRRQGTSGNTIYF. The whole variable domain, remainder taken from reference TRBV3-1 and TRBJ1-3, is DTAVSQTPKYLVTQMGNDKSIKCEQNLGHDTMYWYKQDSKKFLKIMFSYNNKELIINETVPNRFSPKSPDKAHLNLHINSLELGDSAVYFCASSRRQGTSGNTIYFGEGSWLTVV.

This clonotype has ten or more counts. The chain carries TRBV27 and TRBJ1-1; D is perhaps TRBD1 (5 bases). Germline V gene lookup returns CDR1 MNHEY and CDR2 SMNVEV (reference sequence). The V end lost 4 bases, the J end lost 5 bases, and 14 bases lay between the germline ends. This CDR3 is built from 14 residues. CDR3 DNA sequence: TGTGCCAGCAGTTGGGACGCGGCGCGAACTGAAGCTTTCTTT. It is translated as CASSWDAARTEAFF.

In its sample, this clonotype was seen many times. The J gene is TRBJ2-7, the V gene TRBV9, with D uncertain. V was trimmed by 0 bases and J by 2 bases, leaving 9 bases between them. Germline V gives CDR1 SGDLS, CDR2 YYNGEE. This CDR3 contains 14 residues. CDR3 coding DNA: TGTGCCAGCAGCGTAGGTTACAGCACCTACGAGCAGTACTTC. Translation gives CASSVGYSTYEQYF.

The table lists this clonotype with a few counts. The V call is TRBV7-9, the J call TRBJ1-5, with TRBD1 as a possible D gene (6 bases). The germline V and J ends were trimmed by 6 bases and 7 bases, with 10 bases remaining between them. The length of the CDR3 is 12 residues. Germline CDR1 is SEHNR and CDR2 is FQNEAQ (reference sequence). As DNA, the CDR3 is TGTGCCAGCAGTGTGGGACAACAGCCCCAGCATTTT. This encodes CASSVGQQPQHF. The full variable domain, completed using reference TRBV7-9 and TRBJ1-5, is DTGVSQNPRHKITKRGQNVTFRCDPISEHNRLYWYRQTLGQGPEFLTYFQNEAQLEKSRLLSDRFSAERPKGSFSTLEIQRTEQGDSAMYLCASSVGQQPQHFGDGTRLSIL.

The chain joins TRBV12-3 or TRBV12-4 to TRBJ2-2, with a possible D match to TRBD2 (6 bases). Trimming pared 5 bases from V and 5 bases from J, leaving 12 bases between. The CDR3 is 14 amino acids. The DNA for the CDR3 is TGTGCCAGCAGTCCGAGTAGCGGTACCGGGGAGCTGTTTTTT. It encodes CASSPSSGTGELFF.

This clonotype turned up a few times. This rearrangement joins TRBV9 to TRBJ2-1; 11 nucleotides match TRBD2. Germline lookup yields CDR1 SGDLS and CDR2 YYNGEE. The CDR3 has 18 residues. Losses at the gene ends were 4 bases for V and 3 bases for J; bases not matched to a gene: 12. CDR3 in amino acids: CASSPEWGLAGGYNEQFF. CDR3 nucleotides: TGTGCCAGCAGCCCAGAGTGGGGCCTAGCGGGGGGCTACAATGAGCAGTTCTTC.

At least ten counts were recorded for this clonotype. The chain is built from TRBV10-3 and TRBJ2-1, with 14 bases fitting TRBD2. The CDR3 length is 15 residues. With V trimmed by 4 bases and J by 9 bases, 5 bases remained unmatched. Germline values: CDR1 ENHRY, CDR2 SYGVKD. In DNA form, the CDR3 reads TGTGCCATCAGTGCCGGGACTAGCGGGGGAATTGAGCAGTTCTTC. It translates to CAISAGTSGGIEQFF.

At least ten counts were recorded for this clonotype. CDR3 region: CSAPGLAGGPEGNIQYF. Here the CDR3 DNA reads TGCAGTGCCCCGGGACTAGCGGGGGGGCCGGAGGGAAACATTCAGTACTTC. The chain couples TRBV20-1 to TRBJ2-4; 16 bases agree with TRBD2. Germline CDR1 and CDR2: DFQATT and SNEGSKA (reference sequence). This CDR3 comprises 17 residues. Unmatched junction bases numbered 11, after V lost 6 bases and J lost 6 bases.

This clonotype was picked up many times. The chain is built from TRBV7-6 and TRBJ2-4; weak D call: TRBD2 (7 bases). The CDR3 runs to 15 residues. The germline V gene has CDR1 SGHVS and CDR2 FNYEAQ. Deletions cut 4 bases from V and 5 bases from J, with 15 bases between. This chain's CDR3 is CASSSPGGGQNIQYF. CDR3 nucleotide sequence: TGTGCCAGCAGCTCCCCGGGCGGGGGCCAAAACATTCAGTACTTC. The whole variable domain, filled in from reference TRBV7-6 and TRBJ2-4, reads GAGVSQSPRYKVTKRGQDVALRCDPISGHVSLYWYRQALGQGPEFLTYFNYEAQQDKSGLPNDRFSAERPEGSISTLTIQRTEQRDSAMYRCASSSPGGGQNIQYFGAGTRLSVL.

The genes are TRBV14 and TRBJ2-7, with 8 positions matching TRBD2. The CDR3 runs 18 residues. The J segment lost 4 bases and the V segment lost 4 bases, leaving 18 bases of the junction unmatched. The germline CDR1 and CDR2 sequences are SGHDN and FVKESK. CDR3 in DNA: TGTGCCAGCAGCCGTAACCTAGCGGGCCTCGGTCGGGGATACGAGCAGTACTTC. It yields the protein CASSRNLAGLGRGYEQYF. Variable domain in full (rest from reference TRBV14 and TRBJ2-7): EAGVTQFPSHSVIEKGQTVTLRCDPISGHDNLYWYRRVMGKEIKFLLHFVKESKQDESGMPNNRFLAERTGGTYSTLKVQPAELEDSGVYFCASSRNLAGLGRGYEQYFGPGTRLTVT.

The CDR3 nucleotides are TGTGCCAGCGCTGAAGGGGGTACTGAAGCTTTCTTT. This gives the protein CASAEGGTEAFF. The chain combines TRBV6-5 with TRBJ1-1; weak D call: TRBD1 (6 bases). CDR3 length: 12 residues. Deletions cut 8 bases from V and 5 bases from J, with 12 bases between. The germline gives CDR1 MNHEY, CDR2 SVGAGI.

The chain combines TRBV20-1 with TRBJ2-7, with D hard to call. V was cut by 3 bases and J by 5 bases, with 17 bases left in between. The CDR3 loop spans 14 amino acids. Germline V CDR1 and CDR2: DFQATT, SNEGSKA (reference sequence). The CDR3 DNA reads as TGCAGTGCTAGTTCCGCCCCCTTGGTGGACGAGCAGTACTTC. It specifies CSASSAPLVDEQYF.

CDR3 region: CASSAGPGYEQYF. As DNA, the CDR3 is TGTGCCAGCAGCGCCGGTCCCGGGTACGAGCAGTACTTC. The V gene is TRBV7-8, the J gene TRBJ2-7; the D is unclear. Trimming left V 5 bases short and J 4 bases short, with 12 bases between. Germline loops: CDR1 SGHVS, CDR2 FQNEAQ. This CDR3 contains 13 residues.

This clonotype came up many times. The chain is built from TRBV29-1 and TRBJ1-1; no clear D gene. This CDR3 is built from 13 residues. Per the germline V gene, CDR1 is SQVTM and CDR2 is ANQGSEA. Trimming cost V 8 bases and J 3 bases, with 16 bases left between them. CDR3 DNA sequence: TGCAGCTACTATGGATTTGACGACACTGAAGCTTTCTTT. The encoded protein is CSYYGFDDTEAFF.

This clonotype came up many times. CDR3 DNA sequence: TGTGCCAGCAGCTTGGAAGTGGGCCAGCCCCAGCATTTT. Its protein product is CASSLEVGQPQHF. V usage is TRBV5-4 and J usage is TRBJ1-5, with D unclear. In germline, CDR1 is SGHNT, CDR2 YYREEE (reference sequence). The V and J ends lost 0 bases and 7 bases respectively, with 8 bases between them. This CDR3 region has 13 residues.

This clonotype has a handful of counts. The chain combines TRBV15 with TRBJ2-1, with D perhaps TRBD1 or TRBD2 (6 bases each). This CDR3 is built from 15 residues. Looked up from germline, CDR1 is LNHNV and CDR2 is YYDKDF (reference sequence). The V end was cut by 0 bases, the J end by 7 bases, with 13 bases between. The CDR3 region has the DNA TGTGCCACCAGCAGAGAGAGGGGGGCGATAAATGAGCAGTTCTTC. Its protein product is CATSRERGAINEQFF.

This sequence joins TRBV12-2 and TRBJ2-5. TRBV12-2 is annotated as a pseudogene. The CDR3 consists of 15 residues. The CDR3 coding sequence is TGTGCAAGTCGCAACGTTACGGACGGAGAAGAGACCCAGTACTTC. This gives the protein CASRNVTDGEETQYF.

This clonotype has a count of ten or more. The V and J genes are TRBV11-2 and TRBJ2-1; D remains unclear. This CDR3 region has 14 residues. The V end was cut by 6 bases, the J end by 9 bases, with 18 bases between. Germline V lookup: CDR1 SGHAT, CDR2 FQNNGV. In DNA form, the CDR3 reads TGTGCCAGCAGTCTACGTTCTATGGCCGCTGAGCAGTTCTTC. Translating it yields CASSLRSMAAEQFF.

The sample holds many counts of this clonotype. This rearrangement joins TRBV20-1 to TRBJ2-3; a weak D match, TRBD2 (5 bases). V gave up 3 bases and J gave up 6 bases, with 16 bases separating them. The germline V gene encodes CDR1 DFQATT and CDR2 SNEGSKA (reference sequence). The CDR3 is 14 residues long. This CDR3 reads CSASAAGPMDTQYF. The CDR3 nucleotides are TGCAGTGCTAGTGCCGCGGGTCCTATGGATACGCAGTATTTT.

This clonotype appeared many times. The chain carries TRBV18 and TRBJ2-5; no firm D call. This CDR3 has 15 amino acids. With 1 base removed from V and 5 bases from J, the gap between germline ends came to 14 bases. Germline V CDR1 and CDR2: KGHSH, LQKENI. The CDR3 coding sequence is TGTGCCAGCTCACCACTTAAAGGGAACTCGGAGACCCAGTACTTC. It translates to CASSPLKGNSETQYF.

This clonotype was observed many times. This sequence joins TRBV6-5 and TRBJ2-1, with 10 bases identical to TRBD2. The germline V gene has CDR1 MNHEY and CDR2 SVGAGI. This CDR3 region has 20 residues. The V and J ends lost 0 bases and 0 bases, in that order; junction bases with no gene match: 11. CDR3 residues: CASSYSKIGLADSSYNEQFF. The CDR3 coding sequence is TGTGCCAGCAGTTACTCGAAGATAGGACTAGCGGACAGCTCCTACAATGAGCAGTTCTTC.

This clonotype was counted at least ten times. CDR3 in DNA: TGTGCCAGCAGTTTAAGGCTAGCTAGCAATGAGCAGTTCTTC. Amino acid sequence: CASSLRLASNEQFF. The J gene is TRBJ2-1, the V gene TRBV28; possible D gene TRBD2, 5 bases. CDR1 is MDHEN, CDR2 SYDVKM, per germline. The CDR3 loop spans 14 amino acids. V shed 2 bases and J shed 6 bases, with 11 bases lying between them.

This clonotype was seen ten or more times. V gene TRBV11-2 combines with J gene TRBJ2-1; 7 positions agree with TRBD2. This CDR3 is built from 16 residues. The ends lost 5 bases at V and 7 bases at J; junction bases unmatched: 14. CDR1 SGHAT and CDR2 FQNNGV come from the germline V gene. The CDR3 DNA follows: TGTGCCAGCAGCCCCCGGTGGGGGGGAGTCGGAAATGAGCAGTTCTTC. This translates into CASSPRWGGVGNEQFF.

A few counts support this clonotype. CDR3 DNA sequence: TGTGCCAGCTCCGTGGGACAGGGTAGCACAGATACGCAGTATTTT. Amino acid sequence: CASSVGQGSTDTQYF. This chain connects TRBV9 to TRBJ2-3; 9 bases fit TRBD1. The CDR3 loop spans 15 amino acids. V lost 7 bases and J lost 0; bases outside the gene matches: 6. Germline V lookup: CDR1 SGDLS, CDR2 YYNGEE. The variable domain in full, with the rest retrieved from reference TRBV9 and TRBJ2-3, is DSGVTQTPKHLITATGQRVTLRCSPRSGDLSVYWYQQSLDQGLQFLIQYYNGEERAKGNILERFSAQQFPDLHSELNLSSLELGDSALYFCASSVGQGSTDTQYFGPGTRLTVL.

This clonotype occurred many times. The chain's CDR3 is CASSTSPEGAFF. Written as DNA, the CDR3 is TGTGCCAGCAGTACTTCCCCTGAGGGAGCTTTCTTT. The chain joins TRBV6-6 to TRBJ1-1; the D is unclear. The CDR3 has 12 amino acids. V shed 5 bases and J shed 10 bases, with 14 bases lying between them. Germline CDR1 and CDR2: MNHNY and SVGAGI (reference sequence).